This T cell receptor beta chain was retrieved from a study of blood T cell repertoires in COVID-19. Study information: Collection of acute and convalescent COVID-19 samples took place in the United States, Italy and Spain.

Sequenced by immunoSEQ multiplex PCR; TCRdb stores in-frame clones only, minus some. The sample yields around 200,000 clones, 83% seen once. This clone was found many times. The germline CDR1 and CDR2 sequences are SNHLY and FYNNEI. The CDR3 length is 14 residues. Losses at the gene ends were 8 bases for V and 4 bases for J; bases not matched to a gene: 6. The chain uses TRBV2 and TRBJ1-5, with 9 bases aligning to TRBD1. The receptor comes from a woman aged 45-59 years with acute or convalescent COVID-19. Sequencing was done on a sample of peripheral blood. The CDR3 is CASGAGTGNQPQHF. DNA for the CDR3: TGTGCCAGCGGAGCCGGGACAGGGAATCAGCCCCAGCATTTT. Full variable domain (remainder filled in from reference TRBV2 and TRBJ1-5): EPEVTQTPSHQVTQMGQEVILRCVPISNHLYFYWYRQILGQKVEFLVSFYNNEISEKSEIFDDQFSVERPDGSNFTLKIRSTKLEDSAMYFCASGAGTGNQPQHFGDGTRLSIL.